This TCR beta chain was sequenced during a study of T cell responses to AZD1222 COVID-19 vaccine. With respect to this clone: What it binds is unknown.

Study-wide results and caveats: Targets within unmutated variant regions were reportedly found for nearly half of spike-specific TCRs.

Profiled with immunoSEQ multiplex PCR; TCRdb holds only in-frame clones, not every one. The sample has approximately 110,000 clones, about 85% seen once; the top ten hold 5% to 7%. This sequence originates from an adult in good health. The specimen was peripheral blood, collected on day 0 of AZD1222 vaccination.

CDR3 sequence (DNA): TGTGCCAGCAGTTTATATTCGGGTATGGGGGACGCAGAGCAGTTCTTC. It is translated as CASSLYSGMGDAEQFF. V gene TRBV28 combines with J gene TRBJ2-1; D may correspond to TRBD1 or TRBD2 (5 bases each). Germline V gives CDR1 MDHEN, CDR2 SYDVKM. V lost 1 base to trimming and J lost 10 bases, with 20 bases between them. CDR3 length equals 16 residues.